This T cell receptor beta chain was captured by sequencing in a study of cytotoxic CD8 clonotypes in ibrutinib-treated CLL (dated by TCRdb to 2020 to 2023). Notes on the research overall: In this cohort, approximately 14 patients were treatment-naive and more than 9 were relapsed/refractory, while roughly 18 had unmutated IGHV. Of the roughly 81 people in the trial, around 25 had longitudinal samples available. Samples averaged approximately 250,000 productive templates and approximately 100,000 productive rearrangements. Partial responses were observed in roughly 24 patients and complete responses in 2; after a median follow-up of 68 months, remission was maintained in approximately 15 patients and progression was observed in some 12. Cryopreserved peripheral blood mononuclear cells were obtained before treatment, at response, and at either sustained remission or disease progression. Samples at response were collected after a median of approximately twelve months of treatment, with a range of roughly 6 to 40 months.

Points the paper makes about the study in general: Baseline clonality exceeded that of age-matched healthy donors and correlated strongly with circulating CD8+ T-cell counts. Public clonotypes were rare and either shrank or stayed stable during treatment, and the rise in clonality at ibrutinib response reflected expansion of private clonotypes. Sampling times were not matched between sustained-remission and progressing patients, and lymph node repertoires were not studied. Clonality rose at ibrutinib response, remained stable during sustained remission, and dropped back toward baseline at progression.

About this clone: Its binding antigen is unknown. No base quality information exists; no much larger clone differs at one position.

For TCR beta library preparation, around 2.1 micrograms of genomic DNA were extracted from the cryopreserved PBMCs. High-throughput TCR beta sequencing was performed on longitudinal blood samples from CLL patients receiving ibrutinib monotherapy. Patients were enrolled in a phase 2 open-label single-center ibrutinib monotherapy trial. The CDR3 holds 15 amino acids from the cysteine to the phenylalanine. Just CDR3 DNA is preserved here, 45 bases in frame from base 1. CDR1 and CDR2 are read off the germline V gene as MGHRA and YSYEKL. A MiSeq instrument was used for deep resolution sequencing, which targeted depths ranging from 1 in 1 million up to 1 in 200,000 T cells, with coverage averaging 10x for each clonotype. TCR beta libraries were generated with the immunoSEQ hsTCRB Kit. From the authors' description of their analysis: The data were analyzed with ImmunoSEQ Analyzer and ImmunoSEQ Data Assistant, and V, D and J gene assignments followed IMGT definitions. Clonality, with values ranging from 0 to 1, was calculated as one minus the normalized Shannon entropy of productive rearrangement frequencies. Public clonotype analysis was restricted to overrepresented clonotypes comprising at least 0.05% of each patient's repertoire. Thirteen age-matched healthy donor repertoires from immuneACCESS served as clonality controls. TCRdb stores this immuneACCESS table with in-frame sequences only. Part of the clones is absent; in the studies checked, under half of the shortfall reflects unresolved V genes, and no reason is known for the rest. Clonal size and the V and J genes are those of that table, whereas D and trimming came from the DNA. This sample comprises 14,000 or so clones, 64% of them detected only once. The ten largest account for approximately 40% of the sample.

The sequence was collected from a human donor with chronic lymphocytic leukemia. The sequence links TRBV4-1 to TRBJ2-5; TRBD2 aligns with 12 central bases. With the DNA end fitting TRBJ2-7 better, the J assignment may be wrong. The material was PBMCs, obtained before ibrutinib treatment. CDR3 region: CASSQRLAGVYEQYF. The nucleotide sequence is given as TGCGCCAGCAGCCAGAGACTAGCGGGGGTCTACGAGCAGTACTTC.